The 25 T cell receptor beta chains in this list originate from one sample, sequenced in a study of T cells expressing NK-cell markers. After re-calling the 5' RACE reads, TCRdb lists one entry per CDR3 protein, DNA absent. The table for this sample gives about 150,000 distinct CDR3 sequences. Specimen: blood T cells: a sorted CD56 or NKG2C T cell subset, CD4+ or CD8+ T cells, or bulk PBMC T cells (not recorded which). These receptors were taken from a man in his late teens or twenties in good health.

This chain links TRBV12-3 or TRBV12-4 with TRBJ2-2; as DNA is missing, the TRBD1 call by TCRdb cannot be tested. The CDR3 is made up of 14 amino acids. The CDR3 loop is CASSPRLGAGELFF.

CDR3 loop: CASSYGTANEQFF. This rearrangement joins TRBV28 to TRBJ2-1; as DNA is missing, the TRBD1 call by TCRdb cannot be tested. Germline loops: CDR1 MDHEN, CDR2 SYDVKM. The CDR3 length is 13 residues.

V and J are TRBV25-1 and TRBJ1-5; TCRdb calls TRBD1, which cannot be checked without DNA. CDR1 and CDR2 (germline): MGHDK, SYGVNS. The CDR3 length is 16 residues. Here the CDR3 reads CASSTGTGFDNQPQHF.

CDR3: CASSLGDRGTNEQFF. V gene TRBV27 combines with J gene TRBJ2-1; TCRdb picks TRBD1, but there is no DNA to check that call. The CDR3 spans 15 residues. Germline V gene data show CDR1 as MNHEY and CDR2 as SMNVEV (reference sequence).

V and J are TRBV20-1 and TRBJ2-3; with no DNA, the TCRdb D assignment of TRBD1 cannot be verified. CDR1 is DFQATT, CDR2 SNEGSKA, per germline (reference sequence). The CDR3 is 13 amino acids. This CDR3 reads CSGSPRGTDTQYF.

The chain has TRBV7-9 and TRBJ2-2; TCRdb designates TRBD2, a call that cannot be tested without DNA. Germline CDR1 and CDR2: SEHNR and FQNEAQ (reference sequence). The CDR3 length is 15 residues. The CDR3: CASSALGLEPGELFF.

V usage is TRBV20-1 and J usage is TRBJ1-2; TCRdb's D call of TRBD1 is untestable without DNA. CDR1 is DFQATT, CDR2 SNEGSKA, per germline (reference sequence). The CDR3 totals 16 residues. CDR3 loop: CSARDFQAGANYGYTF.

The CDR3 region is CASSQVGGAEQYF. The rearrangement joins TRBV7-3 to TRBJ2-7; TCRdb selects TRBD1, and the lack of DNA leaves this call unchecked. Germline CDR1 and CDR2: SGHTA and FQGTGA. CDR3 size: 13 residues.

CDR3 amino acids: CASSLAGTGDEQYF. The chain carries TRBV12-3 or TRBV12-4 and TRBJ2-7; TCRdb's D call of TRBD1 is untestable without DNA. This CDR3 region has 14 residues.

The genes are TRBV27 and TRBJ1-4; TCRdb's D call, TRBD1, is unchecked because there is no DNA. Per germline, CDR1 MNHEY and CDR2 SMNVEV (reference sequence). The CDR3 is made up of 16 amino acids. Here the CDR3 reads CASSPLGQGSGEKLFF.

The chain carries TRBV4-2 and TRBJ2-3. In germline, CDR1 is LGHNA, CDR2 YNFKEQ. The CDR3 is made up of 17 amino acids. CDR3 residues: CASSQDHASLGTDTQYF.

The chain combines TRBV7-9 with TRBJ2-3. Germline V gene lookup returns CDR1 SEHNR and CDR2 FQNEAQ (reference sequence). CDR3 length equals 13 residues. This CDR3 is CASSRSYPDTQYF.

The chain employs TRBV6-1 and TRBJ2-1; TCRdb's D gene call, TRBD2, goes unchecked for lack of DNA. The CDR3 has 16 amino acids. The germline CDR1 and CDR2 sequences are MNHNS and SASEGT. This CDR3 reads CASSGVGGKGGDEQFF.

This chain joins TRBV6-2 or TRBV6-3 and TRBJ2-2; TCRdb lists TRBD2, though no DNA is available to test this call. The CDR3 totals 15 residues. Germline-derived CDR1 and CDR2 are MNHEY and SVGEGT. CDR3 sequence: CASGLSGMGPGELFF.

CDR3 region: CASRDTGAGSVDEQFF. The rearrangement uses TRBV27 and TRBJ2-1; the TRBD2 assignment by TCRdb is unverifiable without DNA. Germline V gives CDR1 MNHEY, CDR2 SMNVEV (reference sequence). This CDR3 contains 16 residues.

The CDR3 sequence: CSVGQFKSGELFF. The gene calls are TRBV29-1 and TRBJ2-2; with no DNA, the TCRdb D assignment of TRBD1 cannot be verified. The CDR3 sequence is 13 residues long. Germline V gene sequence: CDR1 SQVTM, CDR2 ANQGSEA.

The chain links TRBV7-8 to TRBJ2-7; absent DNA, TCRdb's TRBD2 call cannot be checked. The CDR3 runs to 14 residues. Germline V CDR1 and CDR2: SGHVS, FQNEAQ. CDR3 amino acids: CASSLRSGTFEQYF. Full variable domain (outside the CDR3, taken from reference TRBV7-8 and TRBJ2-7): GAGVSQSPRYKVAKRGQDVALRCDPISGHVSLFWYQQALGQGPEFLTYFQNEAQLDKSGLPSDRFFAERPEGSVSTLKIQRTQQEDSAVYLCASSLRSGTFEQYFGPGTRLTVT.

The rearrangement joins TRBV14 to TRBJ2-2. Looked up from germline, CDR1 is SGHDN and CDR2 is FVKESK. This CDR3 comprises 11 residues. The CDR3 protein is CAVGITGELFF.

The chain employs TRBV6-1 and TRBJ2-5; TCRdb lists TRBD1, though no DNA is available to test this call. Germline V gene data show CDR1 as MNHNS and CDR2 as SASEGT. This CDR3 is 14 amino acids long. CDR3 sequence: CASSPGQGPETQYF.

V is TRBV12-3 or TRBV12-4 and J is TRBJ2-3; TCRdb proposes TRBD2, but this gene call is untestable without DNA. There are 17 residues in the CDR3. The CDR3 loop reads CASSLSMGGRSGDTQYF.

The chain has TRBV14 and TRBJ2-1; TCRdb's D call of TRBD2 is untestable without DNA. The CDR3 consists of 15 residues. Per the germline V gene, CDR1 is SGHDN and CDR2 is FVKESK. The CDR3 loop is CASSQGQGGTNEQFF. Using reference TRBV14 and TRBJ2-1 for the parts outside the CDR3, the full variable domain is EAGVTQFPSHSVIEKGQTVTLRCDPISGHDNLYWYRRVMGKEIKFLLHFVKESKQDESGMPNNRFLAERTGGTYSTLKVQPAELEDSGVYFCASSQGQGGTNEQFFGPGTRLTVL.

The V gene is TRBV4-3, the J gene TRBJ1-2; no DNA is available, so the TRBD1 call from TCRdb remains unchecked. The CDR3 sequence is 16 residues long. The germline CDR1 and CDR2 sequences are LGHNA and YSLEER. The CDR3 sequence: CASSQDSTRDRDGYTF.

The rearrangement joins TRBV3-1 to TRBJ1-4; checking the TCRdb D call of TRBD1 is not possible without DNA. Germline CDR1 reads LGHDT; CDR2 reads YNNKEL (reference sequence). The CDR3 totals 12 residues. The CDR3 loop is CASSLKGPGMVF.

The chain has TRBV29-1 and TRBJ2-7; TCRdb returns TRBD2, unconfirmable since there is no DNA. This CDR3 spans 12 amino acids. The V gene's germline CDR1 is SQVTM and CDR2 ANQGSEA. The CDR3: CSVTVGLREQYF.

V gene TRBV19 combines with J gene TRBJ2-1; lacking DNA, the TRBD1 call made by TCRdb goes unchecked. The germline V gene encodes CDR1 LNHDA and CDR2 SQIVND (reference sequence). The CDR3 contains 13 residues. This CDR3 is CASSGGQYNEQFF.